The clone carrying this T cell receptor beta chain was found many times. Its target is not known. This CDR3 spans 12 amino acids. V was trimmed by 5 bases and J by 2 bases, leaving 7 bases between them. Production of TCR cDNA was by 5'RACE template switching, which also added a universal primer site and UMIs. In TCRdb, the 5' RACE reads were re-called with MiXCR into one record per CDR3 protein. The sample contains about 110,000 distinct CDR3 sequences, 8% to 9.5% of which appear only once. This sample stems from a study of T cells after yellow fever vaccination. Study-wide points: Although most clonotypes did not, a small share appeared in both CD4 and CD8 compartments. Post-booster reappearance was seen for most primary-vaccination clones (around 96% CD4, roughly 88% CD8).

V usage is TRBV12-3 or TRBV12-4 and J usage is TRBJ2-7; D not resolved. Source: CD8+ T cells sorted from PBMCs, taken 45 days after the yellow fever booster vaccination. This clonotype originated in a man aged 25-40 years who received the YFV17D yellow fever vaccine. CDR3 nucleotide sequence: TGTGCCAGCAGTCCCAGGACCTACGAGCAGTACTTC. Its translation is CASSPRTYEQYF.